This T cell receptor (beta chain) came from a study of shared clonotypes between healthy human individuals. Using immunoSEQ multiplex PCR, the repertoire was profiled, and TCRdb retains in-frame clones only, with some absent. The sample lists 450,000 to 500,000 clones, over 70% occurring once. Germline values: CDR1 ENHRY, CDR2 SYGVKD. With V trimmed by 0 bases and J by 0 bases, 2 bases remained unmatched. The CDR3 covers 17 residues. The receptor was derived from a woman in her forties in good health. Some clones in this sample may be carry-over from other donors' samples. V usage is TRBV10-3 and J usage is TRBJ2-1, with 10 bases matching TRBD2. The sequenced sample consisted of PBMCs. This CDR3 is CAISESLAGSSYNEQFF. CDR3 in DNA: TGTGCCATCAGTGAGTCACTAGCGGGGAGCTCCTACAATGAGCAGTTCTTC.